Given below is one T cell receptor (beta chain) in context. Its antigen remains unknown. CDR3 length: 16 amino acids. CDR1 and CDR2 (germline): MGHRA, YSYEKL. Losses at the gene ends were 0 bases for V and 8 bases for J; bases not matched to a gene: 11. The sample is drawn from a study of post-analysis software for immune sequencing data. In the study overall: Recorded subtypes: relapsing-remitting, secondary progressive, progressive-relapsing; some patients unannotated.

Study-wide results and limits: Among a handful of TRBV segments more frequent in patients than controls were TRBV5-6, TRBV5-1 and TRBV20-1. A significant reduction in normalized Chao1 diversity was observed in multiple sclerosis patients versus controls.

The TCR beta cDNA libraries carried unique molecular identifiers. TCRdb passed the PCR reads through MiXCR, listing each CDR3 protein once. The sample shows roughly 650,000 distinct CDR3 sequences, roughly three fifths of them seen only once. Sequencing used blood. The clonotype was recovered from a girl between 2 and 10 years old with multiple sclerosis. The chain couples TRBV4-1 to TRBJ1-2; 8 nucleotides line up with TRBD1. CDR3 in DNA: TGCGCCAGCAGCCAAGATCCTGCCGGGACAGGCGCAGGCTACACCTTC. It codes for CASSQDPAGTGAGYTF.